Detailed here is one T cell receptor (beta chain). What it binds is unknown. This sample was included in a study of shared clonotypes between healthy human individuals. In the naive CD8 group, cells lacked CD45RO and were positively selected for CCR7, so terminally differentiated effector memory CD45RA+ cells were left out. TCRdb keeps only in-frame clones here, not all; method: immunoSEQ multiplex PCR. This sample has around 610,000 clones; roughly 95% occur once, and the top ten carry less than 0.12%. The study's findings and limits: Naive subsets, compared against memory subsets, generally had larger estimated richness values.

Trimming cost V 6 bases and J 10 bases; bases outside gene matches: 5. The CDR3 has 13 residues. CDR1 is MNHEY, CDR2 SVGAGI, per germline. The sequencing sample was made of naive CD8+ T cells sorted from blood. The receptor was derived from a woman aged 25-40 years in good health. V is TRBV6-5 and J is TRBJ1-6, with 8 nucleotides matching TRBD1. CDR3 loop: CASSTGGRSPLHF. Written as DNA, the CDR3 is TGTGCCAGCAGCACAGGGGGGAGGTCACCCCTCCACTTT.